This TCR beta chain was sequenced during a study of T-cell memory formation after mild COVID-19. The CDR3 is 16 amino acids. The V segment lost 0 bases and the J segment 7 bases; nucleotides outside the gene matches: 9. In germline, CDR1 is SGDLS, CDR2 YYNGEE. TCRdb processed the 5' RACE reads anew with MiXCR; each CDR3 protein has one entry. Of 450,000 to 650,000 distinct CDR3 sequences in the sample, under 20% were seen once. This sequence was found in an adult woman who had mild COVID-19 (a few samples of this study predate the infection). Cell type and time point are not known. The chain links TRBV9 to TRBJ1-3, with 8 bases aligning to TRBD1. Sequencing was performed on PBMCs or a T cell subset sorted from them (not recorded which). The CDR3 protein is CASSVVVRTGRNTIYF. In DNA form, the CDR3 reads TGTGCCAGCAGCGTAGTAGTCAGGACAGGGCGGAACACCATATATTTT.